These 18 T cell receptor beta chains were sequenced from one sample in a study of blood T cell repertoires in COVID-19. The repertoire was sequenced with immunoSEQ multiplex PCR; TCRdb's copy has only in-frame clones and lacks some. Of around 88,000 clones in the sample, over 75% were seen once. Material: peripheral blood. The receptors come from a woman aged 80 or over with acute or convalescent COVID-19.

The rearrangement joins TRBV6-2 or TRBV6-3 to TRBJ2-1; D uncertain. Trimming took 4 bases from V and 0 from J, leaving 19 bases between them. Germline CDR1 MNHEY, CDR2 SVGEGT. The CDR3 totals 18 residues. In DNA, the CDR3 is TGTGCCAGCAGTTCACTACCCCGTCGGCCCAGCTCCTACAATGAGCAGTTCTTC. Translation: CASSSLPRRPSSYNEQFF.

The CDR3 loop is CASSLDSSNQPQHF. The DNA of the CDR3 is TGTGCCAGCAGCTTAGACTCTAGCAATCAGCCCCAGCATTTT. This rearrangement joins TRBV7-2 to TRBJ1-5; D gene unclear. The CDR3 loop spans 14 amino acids. From germline, CDR1 is SGHTA and CDR2 FQGNSA. V lost 1 base, J lost 0 bases, and 4 bases lay in between.

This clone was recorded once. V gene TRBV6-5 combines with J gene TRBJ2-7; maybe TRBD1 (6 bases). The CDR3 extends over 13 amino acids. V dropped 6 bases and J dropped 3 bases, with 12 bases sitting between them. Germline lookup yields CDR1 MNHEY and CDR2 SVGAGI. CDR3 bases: TGTGCCAGCAGCCGGGACATTGGCTACGAGCAGTACTTC. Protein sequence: CASSRDIGYEQYF.

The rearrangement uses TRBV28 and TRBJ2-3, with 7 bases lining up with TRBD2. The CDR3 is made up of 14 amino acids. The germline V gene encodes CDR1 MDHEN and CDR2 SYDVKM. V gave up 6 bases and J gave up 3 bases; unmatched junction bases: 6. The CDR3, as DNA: TGTGCCAGCAGCCCGGGGGGATCTACAGATACGCAGTATTTT. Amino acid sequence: CASSPGGSTDTQYF. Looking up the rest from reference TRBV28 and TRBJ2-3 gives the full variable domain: DVKVTQSSRYLVKRTGEKVFLECVQDMDHENMFWYRQDPGLGLRLIYFSYDVKMKEKGDIPEGYSVSREKKERFSLILESASTNQTSMYLCASSPGGSTDTQYFGPGTRLTVL.

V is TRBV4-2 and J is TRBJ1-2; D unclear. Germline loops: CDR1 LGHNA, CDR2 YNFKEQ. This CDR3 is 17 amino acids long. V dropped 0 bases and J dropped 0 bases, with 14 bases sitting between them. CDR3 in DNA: TGTGCCAGCAGCCAAGATCGGGTGGACTCCCCTAACTATGGCTACACCTTC. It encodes CASSQDRVDSPNYGYTF.

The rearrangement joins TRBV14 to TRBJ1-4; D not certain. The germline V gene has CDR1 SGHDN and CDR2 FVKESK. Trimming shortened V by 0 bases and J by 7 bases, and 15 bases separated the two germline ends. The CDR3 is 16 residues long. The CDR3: CASSQDQSPGGEKLFF. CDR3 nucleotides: TGTGCCAGCAGCCAAGATCAGAGCCCCGGAGGTGAAAAACTGTTTTTT.

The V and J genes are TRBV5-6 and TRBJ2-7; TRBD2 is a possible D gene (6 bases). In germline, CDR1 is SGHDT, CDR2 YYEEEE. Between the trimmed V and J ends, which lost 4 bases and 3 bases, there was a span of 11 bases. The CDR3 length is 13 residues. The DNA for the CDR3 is TGTGCCAGCAGCGCGGGACCCTTCTACGAGCAGTACTTC. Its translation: CASSAGPFYEQYF.

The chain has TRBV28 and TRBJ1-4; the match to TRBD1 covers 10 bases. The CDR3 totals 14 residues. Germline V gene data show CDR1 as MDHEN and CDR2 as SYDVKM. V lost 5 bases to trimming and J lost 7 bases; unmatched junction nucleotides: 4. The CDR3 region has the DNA TGTGCCAGCAGTCGGACAGGGGGTGTTGAAAAACTGTTTTTT. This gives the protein CASSRTGGVEKLFF.

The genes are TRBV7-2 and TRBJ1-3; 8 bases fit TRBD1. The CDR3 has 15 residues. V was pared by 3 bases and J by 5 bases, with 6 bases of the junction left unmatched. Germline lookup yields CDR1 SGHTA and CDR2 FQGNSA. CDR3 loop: CASSFGTGFRNTIYF. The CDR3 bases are TGTGCCAGCAGCTTCGGGACAGGTTTTAGAAACACCATATATTTT.

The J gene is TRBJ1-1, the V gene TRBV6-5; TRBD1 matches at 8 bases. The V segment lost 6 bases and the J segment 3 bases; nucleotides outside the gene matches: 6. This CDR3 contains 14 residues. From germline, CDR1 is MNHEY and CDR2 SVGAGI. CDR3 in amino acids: CASRRGQEYTEAFF. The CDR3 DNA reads TGTGCCAGCAGGAGGGGACAGGAGTACACTGAAGCTTTCTTT.

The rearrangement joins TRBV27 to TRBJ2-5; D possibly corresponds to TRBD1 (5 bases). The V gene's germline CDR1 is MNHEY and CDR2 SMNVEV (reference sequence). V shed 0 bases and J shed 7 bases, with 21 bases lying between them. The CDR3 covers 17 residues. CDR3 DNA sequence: TGTGCCAGCAGTTTATCAAAGGGGATTGAGTTCGTCGGGACCCAGTACTTC. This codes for CASSLSKGIEFVGTQYF.

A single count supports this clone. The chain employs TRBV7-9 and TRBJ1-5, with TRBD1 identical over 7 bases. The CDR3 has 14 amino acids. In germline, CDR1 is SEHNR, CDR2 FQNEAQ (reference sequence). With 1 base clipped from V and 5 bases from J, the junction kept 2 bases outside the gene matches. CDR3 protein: CASSLGQGYQPQHF. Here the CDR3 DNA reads TGTGCCAGCAGCTTAGGACAGGGCTATCAGCCCCAGCATTTT. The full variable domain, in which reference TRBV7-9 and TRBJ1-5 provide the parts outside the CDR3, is DTGVSQNPRHKITKRGQNVTFRCDPISEHNRLYWYRQTLGQGPEFLTYFQNEAQLEKSRLLSDRFSAERPKGSFSTLEIQRTEQGDSAMYLCASSLGQGYQPQHFGDGTRLSIL.

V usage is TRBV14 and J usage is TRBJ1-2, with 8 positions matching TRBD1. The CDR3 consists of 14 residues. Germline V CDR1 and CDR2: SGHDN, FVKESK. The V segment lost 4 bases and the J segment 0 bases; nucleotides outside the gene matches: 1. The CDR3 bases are TGTGCCAGCAGCCGGGACAGGACTAACTATGGCTACACCTTC. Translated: CASSRDRTNYGYTF.

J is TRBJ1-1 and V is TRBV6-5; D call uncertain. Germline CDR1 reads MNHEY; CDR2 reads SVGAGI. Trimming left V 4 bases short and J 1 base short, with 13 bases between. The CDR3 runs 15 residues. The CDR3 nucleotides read TGTGCCAGCAGTTCCACATTGGGAGGGAACACTGAAGCTTTCTTT. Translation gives CASSSTLGGNTEAFF.

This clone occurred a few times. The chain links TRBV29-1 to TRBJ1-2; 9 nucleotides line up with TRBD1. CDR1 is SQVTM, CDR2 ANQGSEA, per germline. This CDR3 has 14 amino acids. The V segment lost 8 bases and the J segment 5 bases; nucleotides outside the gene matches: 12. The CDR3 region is CSTPRQGVEYGYTF. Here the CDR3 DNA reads TGCAGCACGCCTCGACAGGGGGTTGAATATGGCTACACCTTC.

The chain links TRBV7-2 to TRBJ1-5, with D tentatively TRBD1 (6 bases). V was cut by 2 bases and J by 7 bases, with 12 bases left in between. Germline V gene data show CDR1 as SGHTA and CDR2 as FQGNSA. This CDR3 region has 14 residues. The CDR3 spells CASSLRAQGQPQHF. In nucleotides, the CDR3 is TGTGCCAGCAGCTTACGGGCCCAGGGGCAGCCCCAGCATTTT.

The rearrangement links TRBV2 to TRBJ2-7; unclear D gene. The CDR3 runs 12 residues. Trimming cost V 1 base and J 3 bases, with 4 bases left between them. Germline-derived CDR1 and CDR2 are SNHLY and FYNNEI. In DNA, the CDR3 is TGTGCCAGCAGTGAAGGTCGCTACGAGCAGTACTTC. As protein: CASSEGRYEQYF.

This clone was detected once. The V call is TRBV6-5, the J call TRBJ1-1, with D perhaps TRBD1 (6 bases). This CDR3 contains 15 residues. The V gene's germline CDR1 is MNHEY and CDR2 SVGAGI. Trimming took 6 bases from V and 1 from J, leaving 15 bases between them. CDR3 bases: TGTGCCAGCAGGGACACAGGGTATGAGAACACTGAAGCTTTCTTT. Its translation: CASRDTGYENTEAFF.